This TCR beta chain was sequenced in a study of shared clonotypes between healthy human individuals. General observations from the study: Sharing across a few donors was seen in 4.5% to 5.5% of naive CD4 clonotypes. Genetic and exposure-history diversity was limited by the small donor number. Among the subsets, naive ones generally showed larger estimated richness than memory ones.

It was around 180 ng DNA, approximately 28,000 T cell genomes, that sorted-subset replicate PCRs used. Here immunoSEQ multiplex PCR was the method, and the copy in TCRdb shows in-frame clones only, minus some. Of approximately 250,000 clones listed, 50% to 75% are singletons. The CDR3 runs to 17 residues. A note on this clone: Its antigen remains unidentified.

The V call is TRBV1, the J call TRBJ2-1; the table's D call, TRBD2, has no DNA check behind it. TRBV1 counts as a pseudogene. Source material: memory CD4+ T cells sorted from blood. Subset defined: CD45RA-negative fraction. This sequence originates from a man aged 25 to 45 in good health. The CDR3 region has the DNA TGCACCAGCAGCCATCCCCCTAGCGCGAAGAACCCGAATGAGCAGTTCTTC. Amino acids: CTSSHPPSAKNPNEQFF.